The clone carrying this T cell receptor beta chain was seen a handful of times. A TCRbeta library incorporating unique molecular identifiers was prepared. TCRdb reprocessed the PCR reads with MiXCR, giving one entry per CDR3 protein. There are around 680,000 distinct CDR3 sequences in the sample; about 15% occur only once, and 1.1% lies in the top ten. This record belongs to a study of T-cell reconstitution after alpha-beta-depleted transplantation in children. The CDR3 extends over 15 amino acids. The ends lost 5 bases at V and 0 bases at J; junction bases unmatched: 7. The germline V gene encodes CDR1 SGHTA and CDR2 FQGNSA.

The clonotype originates from a human donor who donated a stem cell graft to a child with acute myeloid leukemia. The specimen was PBMCs from the stem cell graft donor, collected from the stem cell graft. The chain has TRBV7-2 and TRBJ2-7, with 7 bases that match TRBD1. This CDR3 reads CASSITGASSYEQYF. The CDR3 bases are TGTGCCAGCAGCATTACAGGGGCAAGCTCCTACGAGCAGTACTTC.